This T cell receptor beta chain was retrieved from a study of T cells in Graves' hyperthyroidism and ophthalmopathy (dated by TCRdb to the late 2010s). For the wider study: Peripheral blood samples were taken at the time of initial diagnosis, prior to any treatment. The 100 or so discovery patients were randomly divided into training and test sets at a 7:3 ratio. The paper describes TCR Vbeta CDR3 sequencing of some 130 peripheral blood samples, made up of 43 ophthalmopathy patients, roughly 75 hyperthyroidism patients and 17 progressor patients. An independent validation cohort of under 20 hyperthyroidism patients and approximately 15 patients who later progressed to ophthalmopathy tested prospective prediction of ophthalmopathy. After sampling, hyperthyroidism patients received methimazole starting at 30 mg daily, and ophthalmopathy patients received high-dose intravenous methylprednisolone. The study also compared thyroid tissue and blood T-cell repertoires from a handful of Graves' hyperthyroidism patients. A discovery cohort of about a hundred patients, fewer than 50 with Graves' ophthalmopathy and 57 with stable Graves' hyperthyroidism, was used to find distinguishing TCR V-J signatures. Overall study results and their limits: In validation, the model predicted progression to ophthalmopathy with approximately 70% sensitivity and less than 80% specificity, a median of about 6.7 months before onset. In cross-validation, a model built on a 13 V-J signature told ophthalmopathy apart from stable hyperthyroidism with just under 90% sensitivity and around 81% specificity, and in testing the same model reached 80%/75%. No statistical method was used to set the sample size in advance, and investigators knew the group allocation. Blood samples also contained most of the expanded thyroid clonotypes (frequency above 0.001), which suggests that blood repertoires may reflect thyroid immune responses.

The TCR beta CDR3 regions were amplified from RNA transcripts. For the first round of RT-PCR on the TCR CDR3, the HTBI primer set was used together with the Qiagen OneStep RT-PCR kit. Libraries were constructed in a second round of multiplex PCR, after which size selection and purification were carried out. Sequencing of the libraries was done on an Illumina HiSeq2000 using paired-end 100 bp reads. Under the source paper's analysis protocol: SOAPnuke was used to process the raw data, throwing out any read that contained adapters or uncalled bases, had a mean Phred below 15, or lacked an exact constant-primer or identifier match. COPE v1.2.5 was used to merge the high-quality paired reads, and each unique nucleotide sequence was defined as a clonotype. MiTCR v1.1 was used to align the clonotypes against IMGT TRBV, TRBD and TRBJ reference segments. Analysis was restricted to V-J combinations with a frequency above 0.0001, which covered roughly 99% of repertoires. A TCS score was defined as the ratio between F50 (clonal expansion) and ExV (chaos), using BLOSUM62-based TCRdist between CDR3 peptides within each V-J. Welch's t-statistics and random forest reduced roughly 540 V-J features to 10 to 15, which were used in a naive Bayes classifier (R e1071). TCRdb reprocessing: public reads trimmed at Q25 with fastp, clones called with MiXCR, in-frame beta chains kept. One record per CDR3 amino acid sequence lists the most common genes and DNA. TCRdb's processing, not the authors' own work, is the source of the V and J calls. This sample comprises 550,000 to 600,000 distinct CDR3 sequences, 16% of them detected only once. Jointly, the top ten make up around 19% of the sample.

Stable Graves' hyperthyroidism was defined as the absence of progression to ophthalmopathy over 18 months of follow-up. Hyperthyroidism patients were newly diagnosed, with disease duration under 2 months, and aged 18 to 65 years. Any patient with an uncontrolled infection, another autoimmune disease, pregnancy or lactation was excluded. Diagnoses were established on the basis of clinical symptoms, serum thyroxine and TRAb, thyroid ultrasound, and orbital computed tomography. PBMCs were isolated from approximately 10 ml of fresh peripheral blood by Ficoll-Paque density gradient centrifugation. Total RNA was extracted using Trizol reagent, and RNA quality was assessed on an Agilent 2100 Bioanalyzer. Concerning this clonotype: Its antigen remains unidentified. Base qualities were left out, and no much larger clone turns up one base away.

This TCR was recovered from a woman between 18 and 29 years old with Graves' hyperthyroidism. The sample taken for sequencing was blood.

The sequenced DNA is TGTGCCAGCAGTCCCCTCGACTCAAACTCCTACAATGAGCAGTTCTTC. Translated, this gives CASSPLDSNSYNEQFF. The V and J genes are TRBV28 and TRBJ2-1, with no D gene named confidently. CDR1 and CDR2 are read off the germline V gene as MDHEN and SYDVKM. Trimming costs V 5 bases and J 0 bases, and their ends lie 14 bases apart. The CDR3 covers 16 residues, taking in both the cysteine and the phenylalanine. The CDR3 DNA has 48 bases and is translated from base 1.